This TCR beta chain derives from a study of blood T cell repertoires in COVID-19. Turning to the study itself: The samples span acute and convalescent COVID-19 from the United States, Italy and Spain. Sources were T cells, B-cell-depleted T cells, or PBMCs; the material itself was cDNA or gDNA.

The CDR3 has 13 residues. Trimming cost V 3 bases and J 1 base, with 6 bases left between them. Germline CDR1 SEHNR, CDR2 FQNEAQ (reference sequence). In the authors' methods: The authors estimated nucleated cell counts from reference gene primer amplification. Some clones are missing from TCRdb's copy, which holds only in-frame ones; the method was immunoSEQ multiplex PCR. D and trimming were read from the DNA, whereas the V and J calls and clone size are those reported in that table. The table shows 200,000 to 250,000 clones, with over 75% occurring only once. Source material: peripheral blood. The V gene is TRBV7-9, the J gene TRBJ1-1; D is ambiguous. The TCR comes from a man over 45 with acute or convalescent COVID-19. The CDR3 DNA is TGTGCCAGCAGCTTTCAGGAGAACACTGAAGCTTTCTTT. Its translation: CASSFQENTEAFF.